This T cell receptor (beta chain) comes out of a study of preoperative IRX-2 immunotherapy in early breast cancer. Clones were read by immunoSEQ multiplex PCR, and TCRdb kept only the in-frame ones, dropping some. This sample has approximately 31,000 clones; just under 90% occur once, and the top ten carry 1.6%. V was pared by 4 bases and J by 4 bases, with 13 bases between. This CDR3 region has 13 residues. CDR1 and CDR2 from the germline V gene are SQVTM and ANQGSEA. The treatment: preoperative locoregional IRX-2 cytokine immunotherapy. This specimen was tumor tissue, taken after IRX-2 immunotherapy. The J gene is TRBJ1-2, the V gene TRBV29-1; TRBD1 might be the D (6 bases). This receptor was taken from a human donor with breast cancer. The CDR3 reads CSVVQGFGYGYTF. The CDR3 region has the DNA TGCAGCGTTGTACAGGGATTCGGCTATGGCTACACCTTC.